The table lists the clone carrying this T cell receptor (beta chain) with a few counts. Its specificity is unknown. The CDR3 sequence is 15 residues long. The germline CDR1 and CDR2 sequences are MNHEY and SVGAGI. The trim removed 6 bases at V and 1 base at J, leaving 4 bases unmatched. It was with 60 Vbeta and 13 Jbeta primers that the PCR ran. Assay used: immunoSEQ multiplex PCR; TCRdb lists only in-frame clones, some missing. The data contain fewer than 250,000 clones, more than 75% of them singletons. The data derive from a study of cytomegalovirus exposure and HLA in healthy donors. As for the study in general: As an earlier analysis found, 150 million to 200 million T cells yielded about 100 million unique TCR beta sequences. Broader study findings: Earlier analysis found most TCR beta V segments productive about 87% or about 30% of the time. A later look showed TCR association rates differing by HLA locus, highest for DRB1 and lowest for HLA-C.

The rearrangement joins TRBV6-5 to TRBJ2-3; the match to TRBD1 covers 10 bases. The source is a man in his forties in good health and CMV-seropositive. Source material: PBMCs. This CDR3 is CASRAGQGGTDTQYF. The CDR3 DNA reads as TGTGCCAGCAGGGCAGGACAGGGGGGCACAGATACGCAGTATTTT.